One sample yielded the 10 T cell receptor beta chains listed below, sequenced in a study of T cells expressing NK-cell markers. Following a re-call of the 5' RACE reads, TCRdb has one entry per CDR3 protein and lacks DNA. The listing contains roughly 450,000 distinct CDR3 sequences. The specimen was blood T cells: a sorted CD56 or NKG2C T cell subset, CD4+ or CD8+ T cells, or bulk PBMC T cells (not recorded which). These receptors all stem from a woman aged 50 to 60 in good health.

CDR3 sequence: CASSPFGPYEQYF. The rearrangement uses TRBV12-3 or TRBV12-4 and TRBJ2-7; no DNA is available, so the TRBD2 call from TCRdb remains unchecked. CDR3 size: 13 residues.

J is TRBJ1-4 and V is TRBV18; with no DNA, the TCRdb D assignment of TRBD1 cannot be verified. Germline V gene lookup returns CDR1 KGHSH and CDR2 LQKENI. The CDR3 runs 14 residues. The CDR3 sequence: CASSPGRESEKLFF.

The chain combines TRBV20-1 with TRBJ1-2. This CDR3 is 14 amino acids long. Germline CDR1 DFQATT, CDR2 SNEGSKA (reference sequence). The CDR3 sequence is CSAPGRGGDGGYTF.

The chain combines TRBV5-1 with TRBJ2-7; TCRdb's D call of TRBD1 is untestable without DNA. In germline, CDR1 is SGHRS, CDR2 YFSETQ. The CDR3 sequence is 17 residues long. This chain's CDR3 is CASSLEAGTGGDYEQYF.

The CDR3 loop is CASSASGYSNQPQHF. The chain recombines TRBV6-1 with TRBJ1-5. CDR1 is MNHNS, CDR2 SASEGT, per germline. The length of the CDR3 is 15 residues.

This chain's CDR3 is CASSFTPGLGMTGELFF. The rearrangement uses TRBV11-3 and TRBJ2-2. CDR1 and CDR2 from the germline V gene are SGHNT and YENEEA. This CDR3 has 17 amino acids. Combining the CDR3 with reference TRBV11-3 and TRBJ2-2 gives the whole variable domain EAGVVQSPRYKIIEKKQPVAFWCNPISGHNTLYWYLQNLGQGPELLIRYENEEAVDDSQLPKDRFSAERLKGVDSTLKIQPAELGDSAVYLCASSFTPGLGMTGELFFGEGSRLTVL.

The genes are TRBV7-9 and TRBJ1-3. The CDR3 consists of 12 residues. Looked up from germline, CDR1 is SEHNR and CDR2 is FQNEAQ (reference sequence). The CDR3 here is CASVSGGNTIYF.

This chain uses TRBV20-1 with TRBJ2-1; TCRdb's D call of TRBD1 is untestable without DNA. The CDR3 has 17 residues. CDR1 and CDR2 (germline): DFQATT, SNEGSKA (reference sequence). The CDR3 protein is CSARGRRGPPSYNEQFF.

The CDR3 loop reads CSATLPGGYGEQFF. This sequence joins TRBV20-1 and TRBJ2-1; TCRdb lists TRBD2, though no DNA is available to test this call. CDR1 is DFQATT and CDR2 is SNEGSKA in the germline V gene (reference sequence). This CDR3 contains 14 residues.

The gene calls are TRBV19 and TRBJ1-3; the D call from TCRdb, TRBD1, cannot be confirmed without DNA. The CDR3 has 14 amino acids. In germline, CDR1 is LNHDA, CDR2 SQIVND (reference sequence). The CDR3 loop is CASSMGQGGNTIYF.